The 2 T cell receptor beta chains reported below all come from one sample, sequenced in a study of identical twins. TCRdb recomputed calls from the 5' RACE reads with MiXCR, one row per CDR3 protein. The data contain some 590,000 distinct CDR3 sequences, more than 9% of them singletons. In addition, the sample was reused for a study of yellow fever vaccine responses in identical twins.

Sequencing was carried out using PBMCs. These receptors originate from a woman in her late teens or twenties in good health.

The rearrangement uses TRBV12-3 or TRBV12-4 and TRBJ2-1; 7 nucleotides match TRBD1. The CDR3 loop spans 13 amino acids. The ends lost 10 bases at V and 3 bases at J; junction bases unmatched: 6. The CDR3 DNA is TGTGCCACTGCCGGGGACAGCTACAATGAGCAGTTCTTC. Amino acid sequence: CATAGDSYNEQFF.

The rearrangement uses TRBV2 and TRBJ2-2, with 9 nucleotides matching TRBD1. The CDR3 spans 14 residues. Germline CDR1 reads SNHLY; CDR2 reads FYNNEI. The junction had 3 bases not matched to a gene; V was cut back by 9 bases and J by 1 base. CDR3 nucleotides: TGTGCCAGGGGGACAGGGATGAACACCGGGGAGCTGTTTTTT. It yields the protein CARGTGMNTGELFF. The entire variable domain, with the rest obtained from reference TRBV2 and TRBJ2-2, is as follows: EPEVTQTPSHQVTQMGQEVILRCVPISNHLYFYWYRQILGQKVEFLVSFYNNEISEKSEIFDDQFSVERPDGSNFTLKIRSTKLEDSAMYFCARGTGMNTGELFFGEGSRLTVL.